These T cell receptor beta chains were read from a single sample in a study of blood T cell repertoires in COVID-19. Data came from immunoSEQ multiplex PCR; TCRdb stores just in-frame clones and leaves some out. The data show over 100,000 clones, with more than 70% seen just once and 10% held by the top ten. The sample comprised peripheral blood. These TCRs come from a man aged 50 or older with acute or convalescent COVID-19. Both conserved end residues are part of each CDR3. D genes are given only for firm matches. The size of a clone is reported for some rows only, either as once, few or many, or as a class for expanded clones.

v_call	cdr3_length	clone_size	j_call	d_call	cdr3_aa	cdr3_nt
TRBV4-1	15	.	TRBJ1-1	.	CASSLSEGRGTEAFF	TGCGCCAGCAGCCTATCAGAGGGACGGGGGACTGAAGCTTTCTTT
TRBV2	15	.	TRBJ2-5	TRBD1	CASSEQGQGLETQYF	TGTGCCAGCAGTGAACAAGGACAGGGTTTAGAGACCCAGTACTTC
TRBV10-1	12	.	TRBJ2-1	TRBD1	CASSHRGNEQFF	TGCGCCAGCAGCCACAGGGGAAATGAGCAGTTCTTC
TRBV5-1	15	.	TRBJ2-5	TRBD2	CASSQGLADQETQYF	TGCGCCAGCAGCCAGGGACTAGCGGACCAAGAGACCCAGTACTTC
TRBV5-6	17	.	TRBJ2-5	TRBD2	CASSYRWLAGGGETQYF	TGTGCCAGCAGCTACCGCTGGCTAGCGGGGGGCGGAGAGACCCAGTACTTC
TRBV28	17	few	TRBJ2-6	TRBD1	CASSDGTGPSGANVLTF	TGTGCCAGCTCCGATGGGACAGGCCCCTCTGGGGCCAACGTCCTGACTTTC
TRBV6-2/TRBV6-3	13	.	TRBJ2-2	.	CASSHGLAGELFF	TGTGCCAGCAGCCACGGACTTGCCGGGGAGCTGTTTTTT
TRBV28	16	once	TRBJ1-6	.	CASSPSGGGLVSPLHF	TGTGCCAGCAGTCCTTCTGGGGGGGGGCTCGTTTCACCCCTCCACTTT
TRBV21-1	13	.	TRBJ1-2	.	CASNSGGIYGYTF	TGTGCCAGTAACAGTGGAGGGATATATGGCTACACCTTC
TRBV30	15	.	TRBJ1-5	.	CAWSDRRGWNQPQHF	TGTGCCTGGAGTGATAGAAGAGGATGGAATCAGCCCCAGCATTTT
TRBV3-1/TRBV3-2	17	.	TRBJ2-3	TRBD2	CASSQHPAGVITDTQYF	TGTGCCAGCAGCCAACATCCAGCGGGGGTTATCACAGATACGCAGTATTTT
TRBV27	18	.	TRBJ2-3	TRBD1	CASSLYGGTGGKSDTQYF	TGTGCCAGCAGTTTATATGGTGGGACAGGGGGCAAGTCAGATACGCAGTATTTT
TRBV5-4	15	.	TRBJ1-1	TRBD1	CASSYLGQLNTEAFF	TGTGCCAGCAGCTACCTGGGACAGTTGAACACTGAAGCTTTCTTT
TRBV10-1	13	.	TRBJ1-1	.	CASSDGVGTEAFF	TGCGCCAGCAGTGACGGAGTTGGGACTGAAGCTTTCTTT
TRBV19	16	.	TRBJ1-2	.	CASSIPGTSSNYGYTF	TGTGCCAGTAGTATTCCCGGGACATCTTCTAACTATGGCTACACCTTC
TRBV5-1	16	.	TRBJ1-2	TRBD1	CASSLAPGTGAGGYTF	TGCGCCAGCAGCTTGGCTCCCGGGACAGGGGCGGGTGGCTACACCTTC
TRBV6-4	14	.	TRBJ1-6	.	CASSARGYNSPLHF	TGTGCCAGCAGTGCGCGGGGTTATAATTCACCCCTCCACTTT
TRBV6-2/TRBV6-3	14	.	TRBJ1-5	TRBD1	CASSAGQKNQPQHF	TGTGCCAGCAGCGCGGGACAGAAGAATCAGCCCCAGCATTTT
TRBV19	14	.	TRBJ1-2	.	CASNPGGANYGYTF	TGTGCCAGTAACCCGGGGGGGGCTAACTATGGCTACACCTTC
TRBV30	15	.	TRBJ1-5	.	CAWSVDPAGNQPQHF	TGTGCCTGGAGTGTGGACCCCGCGGGTAATCAGCCCCAGCATTTT
TRBV12-3/TRBV12-4	12	.	TRBJ1-2	.	CASSDLLKGYTF	TGTGCCAGCAGCGATCTACTAAAGGGCTACACCTTC
TRBV2	15	.	TRBJ1-2	TRBD1	CASKGQGAIVWGYTF	TGTGCCAGCAAGGGACAGGGGGCCATTGTGTGGGGCTACACCTTC
TRBV28	14	.	TRBJ1-6	TRBD1	CASRTGGLEGPLHF	TGTGCCAGCAGAACAGGGGGCTTAGAGGGGCCCCTCCACTTT
TRBV5-4	13	.	TRBJ2-7	.	CASSLQGFGEQYF	TGTGCCAGCAGCCTTCAGGGGTTCGGGGAGCAGTACTTC
TRBV5-4	13	.	TRBJ1-2	.	CASSFGGRDGYTF	TGTGCCAGCAGCTTTGGCGGGCGGGACGGCTACACCTTC
TRBV3-1/TRBV3-2	16	once	TRBJ2-3	TRBD2	CASSRTSGRATDTQYF	TGTGCCAGCAGCCGAACTAGCGGGAGGGCCACAGATACGCAGTATTTT
TRBV9	13	.	TRBJ1-2	.	CASSVDRNYGHTF	TGTGCCAGCAGCGTAGACAGGAACTATGGCCACACCTTC
TRBV30	15	.	TRBJ1-2	.	CAWSVRAGPSYGYTF	TGTGCCTGGAGTGTACGGGCAGGGCCCTCCTATGGCTACACCTTC
TRBV4-1	19	.	TRBJ2-1	TRBD2	CASSQFQLAGAGLYNEQFF	TGCGCCAGCAGCCAATTCCAACTAGCGGGAGCGGGATTATACAATGAGCAGTTCTTC
TRBV2	13	.	TRBJ1-5	TRBD1	CASSGQGYQPQHF	TGTGCCAGCAGTGGACAGGGTTACCAGCCCCAGCATTTT
TRBV7-3	15	few	TRBJ2-7	TRBD2	CAITIIGTRSYEQYF	TGTGCCATCACCATTATCGGGACTAGGAGTTACGAGCAGTACTTC